This TCR beta chain was sequenced during a study of ipilimumab plus nivolumab after autologous stem cell transplantation. The wider study: The DLBCL group included primary refractory and relapsed cases.

CDR3 length: 15 amino acids. Per the germline V gene, CDR1 is SGHTA and CDR2 is FQGNSA. V gave up 3 bases and J gave up 8 bases; unmatched junction bases: 8. Through week 26, nivolumab 3 mg/kg IV was given weeks 1, 4, 7, 10, then biweekly. The table came from immunoSEQ multiplex PCR; TCRdb's copy has only in-frame clones and leaves some out. The table includes around 19,000 clones, 81% detected once. The V call is TRBV7-2, the J call TRBJ2-1; TRBD2 matches at 9 bases. The TCR sequence derives from a male donor with diffuse large B-cell lymphoma. The source was PBMCs, collected in a trial of ipilimumab plus nivolumab as post-transplant consolidation. The CDR3 reads CASSFGGGAFYEQFF. CDR3 in DNA: TGTGCCAGCAGCTTCGGCGGGGGGGCCTTCTATGAGCAGTTCTTC.